A selection of T cell receptor beta chains follows, all from one sample in a study of blood T cell repertoires in COVID-19. Profiling relied on immunoSEQ multiplex PCR, and the TCRdb table lists in-frame clones only, not all of them. The sample consists of 140,000 to 150,000 clones, approximately 88% of them appearing once. The sample comprised PBMCs or T cells enriched from blood (not recorded which). These receptors originate from a woman between 25 and 40 years old with acute COVID-19. The CDR3 runs from the conserved cysteine through the conserved F or W. The D gene is left open where the match is weak. Clone size, where shown, is once, few, many, or a class for clones that have expanded.

TRBV7-2	.	TRBD2	TRBJ2-1	CASSLATSGTIFEQFF	TGTGCCAGCAGCTTAGCTACTAGCGGGACGATCTTTGAGCAGTTCTTC
TRBV11-2	.	TRBD2	TRBJ2-1	CASGVTSGSYNEQFF	TGTGCCAGCGGGGTAACTAGCGGGTCCTACAATGAGCAGTTCTTC
TRBV11-3	.	.	TRBJ2-5	CASSLGSAWPGETQYF	TGTGCCAGCAGCTTAGGAAGTGCATGGCCAGGGGAGACCCAGTACTTC
TRBV27	.	.	TRBJ1-5	CASSFTYYQPQHF	TGTGCCAGCAGTTTTACCTACTATCAGCCCCAGCATTTT
TRBV10-3	.	TRBD1	TRBJ2-4	CAISPGQENIQYF	TGTGCCATCAGCCCGGGACAGGAAAACATTCAGTACTTC
TRBV30	few	TRBD2	TRBJ2-7	CAWEGLAGVREQYF	TGTGCCTGGGAGGGACTAGCGGGAGTGAGGGAGCAGTACTTC
TRBV6-2/TRBV6-3	.	.	TRBJ2-1	CASSSDSFNEQFF	TGTGCCAGCAGCTCCGACAGTTTCAATGAGCAGTTCTTC
TRBV5-4	once	TRBD2	TRBJ2-3	CASSAGEREVSSTDTQYF	TGTGCCAGCAGCGCCGGGGAGCGGGAGGTCTCTTCCACAGATACGCAGTATTTT
TRBV19	once	TRBD2	TRBJ2-1	CASTTLLADNEQFF	TGTGCCAGTACTACGCTACTAGCGGACAATGAGCAGTTCTTC
TRBV18	.	.	TRBJ2-2	CASSPRTGELFF	TGTGCCAGCTCACCTAGAACCGGGGAGCTGTTTTTT
TRBV27	.	.	TRBJ2-1	CASSPRGPYNEQFF	TGTGCCAGCAGTCCTAGGGGCCCATACAATGAGCAGTTCTTC
TRBV19	.	.	TRBJ1-2	CASSMAGVSYGYTF	TGTGCCAGTAGTATGGCAGGGGTTTCCTATGGCTACACCTTC
TRBV19	.	.	TRBJ1-3	CASSIRLGVTSGNTIYF	TGTGCCAGTAGTATACGCCTAGGAGTGACCTCTGGAAACACCATATATTTT
TRBV11-2	.	TRBD2	TRBJ2-1	CASSRTSGSINEQFF	TGTGCCAGCAGCCGCACTAGCGGGAGTATTAATGAGCAGTTCTTC
TRBV13	.	TRBD1	TRBJ2-7	CASSSQGELYEQYF	TGTGCCAGCAGCTCCCAGGGGGAACTCTACGAGCAGTACTTC
TRBV30	.	TRBD1	TRBJ1-1	CAWRRDREDTEAFF	TGTGCCTGGAGGCGGGACAGGGAAGACACTGAAGCTTTCTTT
TRBV14	.	TRBD2	TRBJ2-6	CASSQRLAGGPGANVLTF	TGTGCCAGCAGCCAACGCCTAGCGGGAGGGCCCGGGGCCAACGTCCTGACTTTC
TRBV5-1	.	TRBD1	TRBJ2-3	CASSAMGQGARDTQYF	TGCGCCAGCAGCGCGATGGGACAGGGGGCTAGAGATACGCAGTATTTT
TRBV2	.	.	TRBJ1-1	CASTNRVGYTEAFF	TGTGCCAGCACGAACAGGGTGGGTTACACTGAAGCTTTCTTT
TRBV2	.	.	TRBJ2-5	CAIRYRGGHQETQYF	TGTGCCATCAGGTACCGCGGAGGACACCAAGAGACCCAGTACTTC
TRBV5-1	.	TRBD2	TRBJ2-1	CASSLGWGSGSSYNEQFF	TGCGCCAGCAGCTTGGGTTGGGGTAGCGGGAGCTCCTACAATGAGCAGTTCTTC
TRBV19	.	TRBD1	TRBJ1-6	CASARTGANNSPLHF	TGTGCCAGTGCCCGGACAGGAGCCAATAATTCACCCCTCCACTTT